A selection of T cell receptor beta chains follows, all from one sample in a study of T-cell reconstitution after alpha-beta-depleted transplantation in children. One entry per CDR3 protein results from TCRdb running MiXCR on the PCR reads. This sample carries some 600,000 distinct CDR3 sequences, under 15% of them seen once, and the ten largest clones take around 2.2%. The sequences come from PBMCs, mostly from graft donor cells, collected 360 days after TCRalphabeta/CD19-depleted stem cell transplant. The receptors were gathered from a male patient younger than 18 who had a stem cell transplant for acute myeloid leukemia, so the T cells may come from the graft donor. Both conserved end residues are part of each CDR3. The order of the fields is V gene, J gene, D gene, clone size, CDR3 length, CDR3 protein, CDR3 DNA. The D gene is left open where the match is weak. Not all rows give a size; the values are once, few, many and, for expanded clones, a class.

TRBV29-1	TRBJ2-7	TRBD2	NA	15	CSVGGTRAEGHEQYF	TGCAGCGTTGGCGGGACTAGGGCAGAGGGACACGAGCAGTACTTC
TRBV18	TRBJ2-1	TRBD2	NA	15	CASSLTSGHYNEQFF	TGTGCCAGCTCACTGACTAGCGGACACTACAATGAGCAGTTCTTC
TRBV9	TRBJ2-3	TRBD2	NA	18	CASTARTSGRESTDTQYF	TGTGCCAGCACCGCGAGGACTAGCGGGAGAGAGAGTACAGATACGCAGTATTTT
TRBV7-2	TRBJ1-5	NA	few	13	CASSYTVNQPQHF	TGTGCCAGCAGCTACACAGTTAATCAGCCCCAGCATTTT
TRBV6-5	TRBJ2-7	TRBD1	few	16	CASSYNAAGGVSEQYF	TGTGCCAGCAGTTACAATGCGGCAGGGGGAGTGTCCGAGCAGTACTTC
TRBV4-3	TRBJ2-1	TRBD2	NA	15	CASRRLAGVLNEQFF	TGCGCCAGCAGACGACTAGCGGGAGTTTTAAATGAGCAGTTCTTC
TRBV13	TRBJ2-7	NA	NA	15	CASSPASWPRNEQYF	TGTGCCAGCAGCCCGGCATCATGGCCGAGGAACGAGCAGTACTTC
TRBV27	TRBJ2-2	TRBD2	many	18	CASSLLSRLATNTGELFF	TGTGCCAGCAGTTTACTATCCCGACTAGCGACTAACACCGGGGAGCTGTTTTTT
TRBV20-1	TRBJ2-5	NA	few	15	CSAREGSDPLETQYF	TGCAGTGCTAGAGAGGGTAGCGACCCGTTGGAGACCCAGTACTTC
TRBV4-3	TRBJ2-3	TRBD1	NA	17	CASSQGLGQGASDTQYF	TGCGCCAGCAGCCAAGGTCTAGGACAGGGGGCATCAGATACGCAGTATTTT
TRBV29-1	TRBJ2-5	TRBD2	NA	15	CSVEGNGLAEETQYF	TGCAGCGTTGAAGGGAATGGACTAGCGGAAGAGACCCAGTACTTC
TRBV20-1	TRBJ2-2	NA	few	16	CSARANRLFNTGELFF	TGCAGTGCCAGAGCCAACAGACTGTTTAACACCGGGGAGCTGTTTTTT
TRBV20-1	TRBJ2-5	NA	many	19	CSARDLGSGRGPTQETQYF	TGCAGTGCTAGAGATTTGGGTTCGGGGCGCGGACCGACCCAAGAGACCCAGTACTTC
TRBV18	TRBJ2-2	NA	NA	16	CASSPLRGSNTGELFF	TGTGCCAGCTCACCACTCCGGGGCTCTAACACCGGGGAGCTGTTTTTT
TRBV7-8	TRBJ1-1	NA	NA	15	CASSPGPGRNTEAFF	TGTGCCAGCAGCCCGGGGCCCGGACGGAACACTGAAGCTTTCTTT
TRBV27	TRBJ2-1	NA	few	16	CASSLSGRTSYNEQFF	TGTGCCAGCAGTTTATCGGGAAGGACCTCCTACAATGAGCAGTTCTTC
TRBV4-3	TRBJ1-1	NA	NA	16	CASSQGDRGGSTEAFF	TGCGCCAGCAGCCAAGGGGATCGAGGCGGGAGCACTGAAGCTTTCTTT
TRBV4-1	TRBJ2-3	NA	NA	19	CASSQIVSGVSTSTDTQYF	TGCGCCAGCAGCCAAATTGTCAGCGGAGTCTCTACTAGCACAGATACGCAGTATTTT
TRBV11-2	TRBJ2-1	NA	many	13	CASRTLRSNEQFF	TGTGCCAGCCGAACCTTACGGAGCAATGAGCAGTTCTTC
TRBV7-6	TRBJ2-3	NA	NA	17	CASSLDGYGAYTDTQYF	TGTGCCAGCAGCTTAGATGGATACGGGGCTTACACAGATACGCAGTATTTT
TRBV28	TRBJ2-1	NA	many	15	CASNSAGLTRNEQFF	TGTGCCAGCAACTCAGCGGGCCTAACCCGCAATGAGCAGTTCTTC
TRBV28	TRBJ1-5	NA	NA	13	CASSSRVGQPQHF	TGTGCCAGCAGTTCGAGGGTGGGTCAGCCCCAGCATTTT
TRBV6-5	TRBJ1-1	NA	NA	15	CASSYSRGGGTEAFF	TGTGCCAGCAGTTACTCGAGGGGCGGGGGGACTGAAGCTTTCTTT
TRBV24-1	TRBJ1-4	TRBD1	few	16	CATSDSDAGGDEKLFF	TGTGCCACCAGTGACTCGGATGCAGGGGGGGATGAAAAACTGTTTTTT
TRBV28	TRBJ2-3	NA	NA	14	CASSYSILLDTQYF	TGTGCCAGCAGTTACTCAATCCTCTTAGATACGCAGTATTTT
TRBV7-2	TRBJ2-3	NA	many	16	CASSLEGAPSTDTQYF	TGTGCCAGCAGCTTAGAAGGGGCCCCTAGCACAGATACGCAGTATTTT
TRBV20-1	TRBJ2-1	TRBD2	NA	15	CSATRAGADVDEQFF	TGCAGTGCCACCCGGGCGGGAGCTGATGTGGATGAGCAGTTCTTC
TRBV28	TRBJ2-7	TRBD2	many	15	CASSHLAGISYEQYF	TGTGCCAGCAGTCATCTAGCGGGGATCTCCTACGAGCAGTACTTC
TRBV3-1	TRBJ2-1	TRBD1	many	15	CASSLGQGALDEQFF	TGTGCCAGCAGCCTCGGACAGGGGGCCCTCGATGAGCAGTTCTTC
TRBV7-6	TRBJ2-7	NA	many	17	CASSLAPAGNKFYEQYF	TGTGCCAGCAGCTTAGCGCCGGCCGGGAACAAATTCTACGAGCAGTACTTC
TRBV9	TRBJ2-7	NA	few	12	CASSVEGGPQYF	TGTGCCAGCAGCGTAGAAGGGGGACCCCAGTACTTC
TRBV20-1	TRBJ2-7	NA	many	13	CSAIRSGPYEQYF	TGCAGTGCTATTCGTAGCGGACCCTACGAGCAGTACTTC
TRBV6-5	TRBJ2-7	TRBD2	NA	17	CASSYSPLAGSSYEQYF	TGTGCCAGCAGTTACTCTCCCCTAGCGGGGAGCTCCTACGAGCAGTACTTC
TRBV18	TRBJ2-5	NA	NA	15	CASSPPGFGGETQYF	TGTGCCAGCTCACCACCGGGATTCGGGGGAGAGACCCAGTACTTC
TRBV6-5	TRBJ2-1	NA	NA	14	CASSYSKGYNEQFF	TGTGCCAGCAGTTACTCGAAGGGGTACAATGAGCAGTTCTTC
TRBV11-2	TRBJ2-7	NA	NA	13	CASSLADPYEQYF	TGTGCCAGCAGCTTAGCAGATCCCTACGAGCAGTACTTC
TRBV4-2	TRBJ2-7	TRBD2	few	16	CASSQEEASGMYEQYF	TGTGCCAGCAGCCAAGAGGAGGCTAGCGGGATGTACGAGCAGTACTTC